Following are 2 T cell receptor beta chains from one sample sequenced in a study of OX40 agonist ivuxolimab in advanced cancers. The protocol was immunoSEQ multiplex PCR, while the TCRdb copy is restricted to in-frame clones and leaves out a portion. The table records fewer than 55,000 clones, approximately 80% of them present only once. The sequencing used CD4+ or CD8+ T cells sorted from blood, collected in a trial of the OX40 agonist ivuxolimab. These receptors all stem from an adult with an advanced solid tumor such as melanoma, head and neck, liver or kidney cancer.

The gene calls are TRBV7-9 and TRBJ1-2; 8 bases line up with TRBD1. The ends lost 1 base at V and 8 bases at J; junction bases unmatched: 3. There are 13 residues in the CDR3. Germline assignment: CDR1 SEHNR and CDR2 FQNEAQ (reference sequence). The CDR3 loop is CASSLGGQGGYTF. As DNA, the CDR3 is TGTGCCAGCAGCTTAGGAGGACAGGGCGGCTACACCTTC. The whole variable domain, remainder taken from reference TRBV7-9 and TRBJ1-2, is DTGVSQNPRHKITKRGQNVTFRCDPISEHNRLYWYRQTLGQGPEFLTYFQNEAQLEKSRLLSDRFSAERPKGSFSTLEIQRTEQGDSAMYLCASSLGGQGGYTFGSGTRLTVV.

The DNA for the CDR3 is TGTGCCAGCAGTTCCGGGCTCCAACAGTACTTC. Protein product: CASSSGLQQYF. V usage is TRBV11-2 and J usage is TRBJ2-7; D gene ambiguous. The V gene's germline CDR1 is SGHAT and CDR2 FQNNGV. V dropped 6 bases and J dropped 10 bases, with 13 bases sitting between them. The CDR3 extends over 11 amino acids. The whole variable domain, remainder taken from reference TRBV11-2 and TRBJ2-7, is EAGVAQSPRYKIIEKRQSVAFWCNPISGHATLYWYQQILGQGPKLLIQFQNNGVVDDSQLPKDRFSAERLKGVDSTLKIQPAKLEDSAVYLCASSSGLQQYFGPGTRLTVT.